This T cell receptor (beta chain) stems from a study of T cells after yellow fever vaccination. UMIs and a universal primer site were added when TCR cDNA was made by 5'RACE template switching. TCRdb used MiXCR to reprocess the 5' RACE reads, holding one entry per CDR3 protein. This table holds a few hundred thousand distinct CDR3 sequences, 3.6% found once. Germline CDR1 reads SGHDN; CDR2 reads FVKESK. The CDR3 totals 18 residues. The ends lost 4 bases at V and 0 bases at J; junction bases unmatched: 8. This clonotype has at least ten counts. This sequence was found in a man in his late teens or twenties who received the YFV17D yellow fever vaccine. The chain combines TRBV14 with TRBJ2-6; 8 bases align to TRBD1. The sequences come from PBMCs, collected 15 days after the yellow fever booster vaccination. CDR3: CASSPWTGKSSGANVLTF. Written as DNA, the CDR3 is TGTGCCAGCAGCCCCTGGACAGGGAAGTCCTCTGGGGCCAACGTCCTGACTTTC.